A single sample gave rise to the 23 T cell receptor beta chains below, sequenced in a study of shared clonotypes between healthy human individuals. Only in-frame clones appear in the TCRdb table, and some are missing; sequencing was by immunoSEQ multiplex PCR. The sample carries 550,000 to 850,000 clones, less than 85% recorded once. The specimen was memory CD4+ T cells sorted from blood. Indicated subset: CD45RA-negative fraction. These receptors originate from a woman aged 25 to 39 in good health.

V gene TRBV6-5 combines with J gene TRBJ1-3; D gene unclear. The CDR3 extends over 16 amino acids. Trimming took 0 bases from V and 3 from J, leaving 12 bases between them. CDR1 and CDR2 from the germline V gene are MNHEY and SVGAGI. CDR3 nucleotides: TGTGCCAGCAGTTACTCGGAGGGAAGAAGTGGAAACACCATATATTTT. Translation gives CASSYSEGRSGNTIYF.

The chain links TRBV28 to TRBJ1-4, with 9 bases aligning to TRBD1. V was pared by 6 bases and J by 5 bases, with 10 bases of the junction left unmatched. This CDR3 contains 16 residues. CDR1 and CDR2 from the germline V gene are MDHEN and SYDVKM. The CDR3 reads CASSLIIGTGNEKLFF. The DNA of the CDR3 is TGTGCCAGCAGCCTTATCATAGGGACAGGGAATGAAAAACTGTTTTTT.

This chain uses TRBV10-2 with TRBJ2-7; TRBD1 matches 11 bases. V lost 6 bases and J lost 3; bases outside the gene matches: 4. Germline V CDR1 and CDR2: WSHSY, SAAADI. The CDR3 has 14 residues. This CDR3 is CASRAGTGGYEQYF. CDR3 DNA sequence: TGCGCCAGCAGAGCCGGGACAGGGGGCTACGAGCAGTACTTC.

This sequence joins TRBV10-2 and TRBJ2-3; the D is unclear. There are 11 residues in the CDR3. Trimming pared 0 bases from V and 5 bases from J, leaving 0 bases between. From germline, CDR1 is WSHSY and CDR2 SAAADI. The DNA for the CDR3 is TGCGCCAGCAGTGAGTCAGATACGCAGTATTTT. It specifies CASSESDTQYF.

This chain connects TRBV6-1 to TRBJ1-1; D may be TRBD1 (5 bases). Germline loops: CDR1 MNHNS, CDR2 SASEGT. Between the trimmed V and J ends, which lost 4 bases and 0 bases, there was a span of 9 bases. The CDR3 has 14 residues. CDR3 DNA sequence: TGTGCCAGCAGTGCCGGGGCCCTGAACACTGAAGCTTTCTTT. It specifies CASSAGALNTEAFF.

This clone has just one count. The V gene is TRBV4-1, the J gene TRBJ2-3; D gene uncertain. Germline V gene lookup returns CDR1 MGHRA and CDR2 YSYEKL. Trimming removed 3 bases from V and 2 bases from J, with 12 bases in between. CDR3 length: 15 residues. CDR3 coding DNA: TGCGCCAGCAGCCAGTTTGCCCTTTACACAGATACGCAGTATTTT. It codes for CASSQFALYTDTQYF.

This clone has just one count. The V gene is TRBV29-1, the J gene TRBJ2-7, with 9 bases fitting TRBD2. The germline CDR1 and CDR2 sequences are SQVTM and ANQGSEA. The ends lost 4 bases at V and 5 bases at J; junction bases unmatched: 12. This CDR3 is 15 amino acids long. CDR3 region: CSVAVGGRALNEQYF. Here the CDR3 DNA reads TGCAGCGTTGCGGTTGGCGGGAGGGCCCTGAACGAGCAGTACTTC.

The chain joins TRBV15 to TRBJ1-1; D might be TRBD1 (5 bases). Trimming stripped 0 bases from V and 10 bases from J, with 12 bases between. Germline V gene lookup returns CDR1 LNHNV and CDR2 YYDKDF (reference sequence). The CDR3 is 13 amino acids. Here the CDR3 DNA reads TGTGCCACCAGCAGAGATGCGACAGAAGGAGCTTTCTTT. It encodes CATSRDATEGAFF.

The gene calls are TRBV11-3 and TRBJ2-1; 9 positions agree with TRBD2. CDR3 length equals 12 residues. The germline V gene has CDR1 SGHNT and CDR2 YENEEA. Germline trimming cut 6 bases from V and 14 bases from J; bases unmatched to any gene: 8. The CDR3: CASSFERLAEFF. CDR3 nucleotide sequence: TGTGCCAGCAGTTTCGAGAGACTAGCGGAGTTCTTC.

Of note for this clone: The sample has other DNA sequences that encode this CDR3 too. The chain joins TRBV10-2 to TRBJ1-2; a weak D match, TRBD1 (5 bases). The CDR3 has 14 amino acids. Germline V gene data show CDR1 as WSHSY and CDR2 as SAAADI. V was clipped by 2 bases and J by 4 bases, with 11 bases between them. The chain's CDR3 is CASSESGGGYGYTF. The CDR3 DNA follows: TGCGCCAGCAGTGAGAGTGGGGGAGGCTATGGCTACACCTTC.

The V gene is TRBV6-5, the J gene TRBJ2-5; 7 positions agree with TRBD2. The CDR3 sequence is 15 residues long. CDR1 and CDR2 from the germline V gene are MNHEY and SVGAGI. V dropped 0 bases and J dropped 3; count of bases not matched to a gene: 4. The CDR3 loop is CASSYSNLAEETQYF. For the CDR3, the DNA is TGTGCCAGCAGTTACTCGAACCTAGCGGAAGAGACCCAGTACTTC.

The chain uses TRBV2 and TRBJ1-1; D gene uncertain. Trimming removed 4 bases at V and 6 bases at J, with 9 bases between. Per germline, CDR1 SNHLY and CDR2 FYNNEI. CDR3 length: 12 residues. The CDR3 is CASSVSGSEAFF. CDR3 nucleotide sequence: TGTGCCAGCAGTGTCTCAGGCTCTGAAGCTTTCTTT.

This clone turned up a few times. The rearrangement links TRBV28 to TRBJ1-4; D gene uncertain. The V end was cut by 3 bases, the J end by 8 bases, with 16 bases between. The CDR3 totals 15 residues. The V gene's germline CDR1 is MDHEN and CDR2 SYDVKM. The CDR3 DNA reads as TGTGCCAGCAGTTTCCGGATGGTCGGTAGCGAAAAACTGTTTTTT. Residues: CASSFRMVGSEKLFF. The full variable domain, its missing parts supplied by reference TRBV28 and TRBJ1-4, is DVKVTQSSRYLVKRTGEKVFLECVQDMDHENMFWYRQDPGLGLRLIYFSYDVKMKEKGDIPEGYSVSREKKERFSLILESASTNQTSMYLCASSFRMVGSEKLFFGSGTQLSVL.

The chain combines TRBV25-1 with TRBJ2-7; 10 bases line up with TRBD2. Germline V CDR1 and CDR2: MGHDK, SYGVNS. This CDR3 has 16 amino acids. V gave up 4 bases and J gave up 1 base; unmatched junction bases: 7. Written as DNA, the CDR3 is TGTGCCAGCAGTGTAACGGGGACTAGCGTATCCTACGAGCAGTACTTC. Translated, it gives CASSVTGTSVSYEQYF.

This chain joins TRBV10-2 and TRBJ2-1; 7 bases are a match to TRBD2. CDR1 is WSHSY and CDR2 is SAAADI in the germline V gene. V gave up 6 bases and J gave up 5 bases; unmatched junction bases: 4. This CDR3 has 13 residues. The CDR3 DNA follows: TGCGCCAGCAGCAAGACTAGCAACAATGAGCAGTTCTTC. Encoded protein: CASSKTSNNEQFF.

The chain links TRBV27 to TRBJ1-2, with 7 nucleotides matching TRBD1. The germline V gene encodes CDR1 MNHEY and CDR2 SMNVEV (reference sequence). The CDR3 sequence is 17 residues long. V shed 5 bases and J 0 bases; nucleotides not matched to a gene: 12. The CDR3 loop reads CASSPRQGPISNYGYTF. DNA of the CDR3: TGTGCCAGCAGTCCACGACAGGGACCGATCTCTAACTATGGCTACACCTTC.

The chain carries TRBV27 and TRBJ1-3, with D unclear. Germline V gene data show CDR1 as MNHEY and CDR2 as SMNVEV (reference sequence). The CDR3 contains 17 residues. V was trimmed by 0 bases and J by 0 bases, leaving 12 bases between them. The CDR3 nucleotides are TGTGCCAGCAGTTTATCCCCCGCCTTGGGCTCTGGAAACACCATATATTTT. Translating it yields CASSLSPALGSGNTIYF.

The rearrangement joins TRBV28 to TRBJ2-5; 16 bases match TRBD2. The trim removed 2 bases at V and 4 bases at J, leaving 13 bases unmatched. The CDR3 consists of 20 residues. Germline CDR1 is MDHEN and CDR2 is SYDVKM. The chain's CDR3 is CASSLAVHLGLAGGRETQYF. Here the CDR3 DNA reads TGTGCCAGCAGTTTAGCCGTACACCTGGGACTAGCGGGAGGGCGAGAGACCCAGTACTTC.

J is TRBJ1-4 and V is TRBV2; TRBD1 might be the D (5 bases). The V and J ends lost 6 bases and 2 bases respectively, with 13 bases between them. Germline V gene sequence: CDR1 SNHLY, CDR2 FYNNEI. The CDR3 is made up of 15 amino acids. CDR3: CASRSQGSTNEKLFF. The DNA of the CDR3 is TGTGCCAGCAGGTCGCAGGGTTCGACTAATGAAAAACTGTTTTTT.

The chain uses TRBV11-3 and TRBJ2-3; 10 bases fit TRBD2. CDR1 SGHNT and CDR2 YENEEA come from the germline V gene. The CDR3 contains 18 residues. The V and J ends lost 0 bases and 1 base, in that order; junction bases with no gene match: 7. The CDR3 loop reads CASSLDHRSGRGTDTQYF. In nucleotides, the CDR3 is TGTGCCAGCAGCTTAGATCACCGCAGCGGGAGGGGCACAGATACGCAGTATTTT. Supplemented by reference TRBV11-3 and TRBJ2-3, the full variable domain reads EAGVVQSPRYKIIEKKQPVAFWCNPISGHNTLYWYLQNLGQGPELLIRYENEEAVDDSQLPKDRFSAERLKGVDSTLKIQPAELGDSAVYLCASSLDHRSGRGTDTQYFGPGTRLTVL.

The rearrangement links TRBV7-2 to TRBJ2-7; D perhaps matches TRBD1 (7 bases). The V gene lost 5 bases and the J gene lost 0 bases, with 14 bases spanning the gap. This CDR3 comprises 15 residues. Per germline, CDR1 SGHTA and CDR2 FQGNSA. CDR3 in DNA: TGTGCCAGCAGCGCGGGACAGCTTTACTCCTACGAGCAGTACTTC. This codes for CASSAGQLYSYEQYF. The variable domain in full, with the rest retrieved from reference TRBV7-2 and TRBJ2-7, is GAGVSQSPSNKVTEKGKDVELRCDPISGHTALYWYRQSLGQGLEFLIYFQGNSAPDKSGLPSDRFSAERTGGSVSTLTIQRTQQEDSAVYLCASSAGQLYSYEQYFGPGTRLTVT.

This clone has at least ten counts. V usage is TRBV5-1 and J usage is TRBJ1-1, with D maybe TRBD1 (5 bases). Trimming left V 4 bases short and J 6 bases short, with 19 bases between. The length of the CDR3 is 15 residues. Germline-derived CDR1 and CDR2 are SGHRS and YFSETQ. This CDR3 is CASSERGREMAEAFF. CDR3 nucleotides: TGCGCCAGCAGCGAAAGGGGCAGGGAGATGGCTGAAGCTTTCTTT.

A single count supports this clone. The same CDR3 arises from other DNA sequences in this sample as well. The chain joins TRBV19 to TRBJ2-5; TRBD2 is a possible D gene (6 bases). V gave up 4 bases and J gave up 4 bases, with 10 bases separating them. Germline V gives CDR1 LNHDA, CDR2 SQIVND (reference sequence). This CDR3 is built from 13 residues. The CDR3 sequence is CASSTHGGETQYF. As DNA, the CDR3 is TGTGCCAGTAGTACCCACGGGGGAGAGACCCAGTACTTC.